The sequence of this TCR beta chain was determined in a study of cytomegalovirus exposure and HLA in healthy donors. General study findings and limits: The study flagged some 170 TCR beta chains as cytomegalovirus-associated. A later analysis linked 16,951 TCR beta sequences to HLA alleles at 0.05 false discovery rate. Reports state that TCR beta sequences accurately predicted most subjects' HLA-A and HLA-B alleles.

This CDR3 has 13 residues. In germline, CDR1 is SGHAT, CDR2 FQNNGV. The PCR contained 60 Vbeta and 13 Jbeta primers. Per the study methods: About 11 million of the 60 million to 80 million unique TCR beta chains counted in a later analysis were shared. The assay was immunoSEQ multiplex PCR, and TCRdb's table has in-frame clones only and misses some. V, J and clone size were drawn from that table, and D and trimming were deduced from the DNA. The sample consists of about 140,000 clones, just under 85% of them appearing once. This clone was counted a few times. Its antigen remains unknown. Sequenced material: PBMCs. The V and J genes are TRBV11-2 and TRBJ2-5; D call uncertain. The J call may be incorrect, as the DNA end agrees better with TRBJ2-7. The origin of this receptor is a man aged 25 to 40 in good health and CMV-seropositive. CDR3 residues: CASSYQLSYEQYF. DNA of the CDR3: TGTGCCAGCAGCTACCAACTCTCCTACGAGCAGTACTTC.